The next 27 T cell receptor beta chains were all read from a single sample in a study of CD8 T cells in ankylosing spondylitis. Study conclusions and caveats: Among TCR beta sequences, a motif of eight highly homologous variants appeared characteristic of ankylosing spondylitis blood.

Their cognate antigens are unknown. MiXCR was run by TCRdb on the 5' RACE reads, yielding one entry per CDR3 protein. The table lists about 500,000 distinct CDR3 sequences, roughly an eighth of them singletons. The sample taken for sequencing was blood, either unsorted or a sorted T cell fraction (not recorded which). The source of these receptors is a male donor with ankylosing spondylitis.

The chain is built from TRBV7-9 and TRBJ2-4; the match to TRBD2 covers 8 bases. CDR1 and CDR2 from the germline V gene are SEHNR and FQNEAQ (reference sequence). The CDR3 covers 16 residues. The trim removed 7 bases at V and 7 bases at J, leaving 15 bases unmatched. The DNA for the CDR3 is TGTGCCAGCACCCTGGGCCGGGAGGGCGCTGGGAACATTCAGTACTTC. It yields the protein CASTLGREGAGNIQYF.

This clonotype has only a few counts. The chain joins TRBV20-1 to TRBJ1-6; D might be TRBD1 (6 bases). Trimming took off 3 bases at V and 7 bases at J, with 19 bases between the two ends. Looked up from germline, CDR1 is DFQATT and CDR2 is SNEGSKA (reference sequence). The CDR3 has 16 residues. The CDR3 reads CSASSGGAARNSPLHF. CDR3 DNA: TGCAGTGCTAGTAGTGGGGGGGCCGCGAGGAATTCACCCCTCCACTTT.

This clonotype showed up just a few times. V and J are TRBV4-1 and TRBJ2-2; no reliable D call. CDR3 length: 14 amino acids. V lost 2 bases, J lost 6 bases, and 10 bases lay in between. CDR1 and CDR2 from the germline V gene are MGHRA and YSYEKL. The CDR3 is CASSQRPEAGELFF. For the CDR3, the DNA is TGCGCCAGCAGCCAACGCCCCGAGGCCGGGGAGCTGTTTTTT.

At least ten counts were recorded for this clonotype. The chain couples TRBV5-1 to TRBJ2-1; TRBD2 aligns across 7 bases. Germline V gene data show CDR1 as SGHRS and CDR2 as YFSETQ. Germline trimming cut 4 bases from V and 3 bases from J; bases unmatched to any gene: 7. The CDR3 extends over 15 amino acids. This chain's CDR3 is CASSPRGGSYNEQFF. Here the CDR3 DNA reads TGCGCCAGCAGCCCTAGGGGCGGGAGCTACAATGAGCAGTTCTTC.

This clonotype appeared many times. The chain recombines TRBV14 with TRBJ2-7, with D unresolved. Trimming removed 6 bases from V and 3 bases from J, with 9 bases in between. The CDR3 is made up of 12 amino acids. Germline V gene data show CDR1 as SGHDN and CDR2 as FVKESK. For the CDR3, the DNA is TGTGCCAGCAGTCCTTCGGGCTACGAGCAGTACTTC. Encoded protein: CASSPSGYEQYF.

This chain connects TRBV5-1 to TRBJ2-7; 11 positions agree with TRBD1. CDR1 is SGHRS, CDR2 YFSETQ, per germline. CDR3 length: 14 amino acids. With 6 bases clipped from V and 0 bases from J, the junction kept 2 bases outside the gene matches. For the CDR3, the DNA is TGCGCCAGCACCGGGACAGGGGGCTCCTACGAGCAGTACTTC. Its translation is CASTGTGGSYEQYF.

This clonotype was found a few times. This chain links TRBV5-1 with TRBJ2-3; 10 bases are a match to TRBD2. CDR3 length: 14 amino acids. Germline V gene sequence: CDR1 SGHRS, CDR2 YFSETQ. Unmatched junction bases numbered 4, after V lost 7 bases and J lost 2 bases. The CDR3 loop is CASALAGTTDTQYF. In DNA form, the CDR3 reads TGCGCCAGCGCACTAGCGGGGACCACAGATACGCAGTATTTT.

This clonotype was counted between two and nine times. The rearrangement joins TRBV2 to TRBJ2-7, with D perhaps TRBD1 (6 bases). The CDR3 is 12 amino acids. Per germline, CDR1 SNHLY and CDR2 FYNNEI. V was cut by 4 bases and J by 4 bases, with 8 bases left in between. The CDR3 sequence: CASSGQAYEQYV. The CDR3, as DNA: TGTGCCAGCAGTGGACAGGCATACGAGCAGTACGTC.

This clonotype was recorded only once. CDR3 sequence: CSVRTAGTDGYTF. CDR3 DNA: TGCAGCGTTCGAACTGCCGGGACAGATGGCTACACCTTC. The chain carries TRBV29-1 and TRBJ1-2; TRBD1 aligns across 7 bases. There are 13 residues in the CDR3. Losses at the gene ends were 5 bases for V and 6 bases for J; bases not matched to a gene: 9. Germline CDR1 reads SQVTM; CDR2 reads ANQGSEA.

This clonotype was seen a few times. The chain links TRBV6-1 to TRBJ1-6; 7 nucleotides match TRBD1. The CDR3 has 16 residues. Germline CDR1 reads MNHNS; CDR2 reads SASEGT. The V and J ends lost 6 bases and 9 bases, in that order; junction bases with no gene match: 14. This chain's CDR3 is CASSPQGRNTLSPLHF. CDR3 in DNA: TGTGCCAGCAGCCCACAGGGGCGGAATACCCTTTCACCCCTCCACTTT.

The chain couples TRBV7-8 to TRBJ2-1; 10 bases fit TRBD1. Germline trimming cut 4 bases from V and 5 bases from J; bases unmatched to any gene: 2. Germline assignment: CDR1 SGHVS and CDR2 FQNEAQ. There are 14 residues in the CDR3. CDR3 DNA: TGTGCCAGCAGCTGGACAGGGGGGCACAATGAGCAGTTCTTC. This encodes CASSWTGGHNEQFF.

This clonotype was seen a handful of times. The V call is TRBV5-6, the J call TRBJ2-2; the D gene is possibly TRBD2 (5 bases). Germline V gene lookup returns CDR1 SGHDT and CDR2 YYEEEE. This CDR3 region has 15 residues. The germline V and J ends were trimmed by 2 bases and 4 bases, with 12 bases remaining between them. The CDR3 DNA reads TGTGCCAGCAGCTTTGGGGTTGGGAGCACCGGGGAGCTGTTTTTT. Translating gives CASSFGVGSTGELFF.

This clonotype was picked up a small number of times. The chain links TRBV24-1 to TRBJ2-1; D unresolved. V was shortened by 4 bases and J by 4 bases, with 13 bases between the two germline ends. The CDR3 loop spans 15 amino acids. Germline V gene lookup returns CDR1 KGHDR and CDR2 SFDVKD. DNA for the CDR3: TGTGCCACCAGTGACCCCGGGTCAGATTACAATGAGCAGTTCTTC. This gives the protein CATSDPGSDYNEQFF.

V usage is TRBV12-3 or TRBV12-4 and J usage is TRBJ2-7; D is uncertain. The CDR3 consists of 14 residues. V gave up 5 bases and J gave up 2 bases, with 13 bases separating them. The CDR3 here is CASSPHSLTYEQYF. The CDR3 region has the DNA TGTGCCAGCAGTCCCCATAGCTTAACCTACGAGCAGTACTTC.

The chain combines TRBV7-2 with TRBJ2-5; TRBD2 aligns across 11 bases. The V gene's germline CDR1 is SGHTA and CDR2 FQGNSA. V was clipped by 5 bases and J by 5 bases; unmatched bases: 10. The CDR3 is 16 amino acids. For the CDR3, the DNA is TGTGCCAGCAGCCGGGCCGGGACTAGCGGCGGGGAGACCCAGTACTTC. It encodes CASSRAGTSGGETQYF.

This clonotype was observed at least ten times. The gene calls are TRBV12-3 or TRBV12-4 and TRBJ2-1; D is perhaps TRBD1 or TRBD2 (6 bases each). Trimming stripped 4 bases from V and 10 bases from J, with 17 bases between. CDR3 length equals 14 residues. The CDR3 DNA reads TGTGCCAGCAGTTCCGCCGGGAGCAGGGGAGAGCAGTTCTTC. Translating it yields CASSSAGSRGEQFF.

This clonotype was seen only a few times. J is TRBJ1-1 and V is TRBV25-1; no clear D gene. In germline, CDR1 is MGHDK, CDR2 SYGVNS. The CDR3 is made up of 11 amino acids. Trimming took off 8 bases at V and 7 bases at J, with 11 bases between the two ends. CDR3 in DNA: TGTGCCAGCTTATCGGCGGTTGAAGCTTTCTTT. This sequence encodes CASLSAVEAFF.

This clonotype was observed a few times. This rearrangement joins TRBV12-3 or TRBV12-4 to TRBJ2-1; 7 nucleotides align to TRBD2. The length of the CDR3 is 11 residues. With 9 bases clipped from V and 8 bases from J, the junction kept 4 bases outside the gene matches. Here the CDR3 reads CASSGGDEQFF. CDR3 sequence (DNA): TGTGCCAGTTCTGGGGGGGATGAGCAGTTCTTC.

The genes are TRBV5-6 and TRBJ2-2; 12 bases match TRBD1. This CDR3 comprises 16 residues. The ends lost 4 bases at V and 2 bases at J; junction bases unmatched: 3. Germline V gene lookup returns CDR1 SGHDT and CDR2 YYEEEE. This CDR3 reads CASSEGTGGNTGELFF. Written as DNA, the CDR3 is TGTGCCAGCAGCGAAGGGACAGGGGGCAACACCGGGGAGCTGTTTTTT.

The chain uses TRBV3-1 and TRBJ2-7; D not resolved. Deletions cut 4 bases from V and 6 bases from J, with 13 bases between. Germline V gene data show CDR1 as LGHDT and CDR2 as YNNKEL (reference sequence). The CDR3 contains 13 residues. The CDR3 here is CASSPVTTGEQYF. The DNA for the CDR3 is TGTGCCAGCAGCCCCGTTACGACGGGCGAGCAGTACTTC.

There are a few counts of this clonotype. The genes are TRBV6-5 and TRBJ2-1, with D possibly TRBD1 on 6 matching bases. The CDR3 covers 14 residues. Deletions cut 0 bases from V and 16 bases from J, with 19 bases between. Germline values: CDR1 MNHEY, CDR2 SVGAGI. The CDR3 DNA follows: TGTGCCAGCAGTTACTCGAGGGACACAGCCGGCACTTTCTTC. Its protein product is CASSYSRDTAGTFF.

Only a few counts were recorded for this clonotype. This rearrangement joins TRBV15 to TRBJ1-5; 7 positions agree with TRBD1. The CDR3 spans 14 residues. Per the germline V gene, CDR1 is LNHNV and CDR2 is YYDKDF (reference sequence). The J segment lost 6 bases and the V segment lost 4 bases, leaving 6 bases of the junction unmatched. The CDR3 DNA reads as TGTGCCACCAGCATCGAAGGGGGCATTCAGCCCCAGCATTTT. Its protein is CATSIEGGIQPQHF.

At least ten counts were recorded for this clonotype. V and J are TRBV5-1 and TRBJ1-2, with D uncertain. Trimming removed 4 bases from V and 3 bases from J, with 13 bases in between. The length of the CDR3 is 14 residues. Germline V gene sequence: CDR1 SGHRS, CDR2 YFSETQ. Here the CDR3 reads CASSKSTGDYGYTF. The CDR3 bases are TGCGCCAGCAGCAAATCGACGGGAGACTATGGCTACACCTTC.

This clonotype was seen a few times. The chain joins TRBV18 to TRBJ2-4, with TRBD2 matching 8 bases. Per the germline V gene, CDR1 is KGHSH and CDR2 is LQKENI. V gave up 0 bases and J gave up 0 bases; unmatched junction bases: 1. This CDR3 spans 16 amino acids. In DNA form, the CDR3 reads TGTGCCAGCTCACCACCACTAGCGGTAGCCAAAAACATTCAGTACTTC. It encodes CASSPPLAVAKNIQYF.

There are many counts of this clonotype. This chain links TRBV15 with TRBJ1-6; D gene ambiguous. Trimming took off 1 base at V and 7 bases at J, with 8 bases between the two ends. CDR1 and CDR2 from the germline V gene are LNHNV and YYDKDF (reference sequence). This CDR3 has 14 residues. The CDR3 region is CATSRASPNSPLHF. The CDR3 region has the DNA TGTGCCACCAGCAGAGCCTCTCCCAATTCACCCCTCCACTTT.

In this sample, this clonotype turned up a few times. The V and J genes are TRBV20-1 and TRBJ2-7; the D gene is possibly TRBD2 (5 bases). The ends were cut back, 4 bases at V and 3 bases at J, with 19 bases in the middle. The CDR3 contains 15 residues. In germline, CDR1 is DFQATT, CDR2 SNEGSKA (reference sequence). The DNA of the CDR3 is TGCAGTGCTATAGAGTGGGAGAACTCCATCTACGAGCAGTACTTC. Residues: CSAIEWENSIYEQYF.

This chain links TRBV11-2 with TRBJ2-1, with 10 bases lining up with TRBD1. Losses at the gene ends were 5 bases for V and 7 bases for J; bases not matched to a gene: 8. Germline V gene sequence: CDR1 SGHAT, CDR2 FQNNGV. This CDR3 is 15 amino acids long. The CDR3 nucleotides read TGTGCCAGCAGCCAAACAAGGACAGGGGGTAATGAGCAGTTCTTC. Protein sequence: CASSQTRTGGNEQFF.